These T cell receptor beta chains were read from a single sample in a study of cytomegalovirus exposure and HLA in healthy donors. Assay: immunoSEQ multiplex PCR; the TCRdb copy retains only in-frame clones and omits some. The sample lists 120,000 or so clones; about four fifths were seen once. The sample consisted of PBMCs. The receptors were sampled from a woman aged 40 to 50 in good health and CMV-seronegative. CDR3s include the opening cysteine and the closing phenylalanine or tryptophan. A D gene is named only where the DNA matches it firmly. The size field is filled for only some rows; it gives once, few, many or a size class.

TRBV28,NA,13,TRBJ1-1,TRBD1,CASFDRVNTEAFF,TGTGCCAGCTTTGACAGGGTCAACACTGAAGCTTTCTTT
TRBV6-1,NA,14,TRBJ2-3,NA,CASTPGLWTDTQYF,TGTGCCAGCACCCCGGGGTTATGGACAGATACGCAGTATTTT
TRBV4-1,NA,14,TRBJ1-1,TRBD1,CASSQAGGPRAAFF,TGCGCCAGCAGCCAGGCAGGGGGACCCCGGGCCGCTTTCTTT
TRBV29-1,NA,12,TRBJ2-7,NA,CSVEVPGGEQYF,TGCAGCGTTGAAGTGCCCGGGGGCGAGCAGTACTTC
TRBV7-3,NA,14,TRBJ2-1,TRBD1,CASSLTLQGEEQFF,TGTGCCAGCAGCTTAACGCTCCAGGGGGAGGAGCAGTTCTTC
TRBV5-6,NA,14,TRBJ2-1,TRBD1,CASSAGQGVNEQFF,TGTGCCAGCAGCGCTGGACAGGGAGTCAATGAGCAGTTCTTC
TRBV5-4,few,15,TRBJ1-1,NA,CASSRENGLNTEAFF,TGTGCCAGCAGTCGGGAAAACGGACTGAACACTGAAGCTTTCTTT
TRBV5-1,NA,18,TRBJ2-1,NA,CASSLAGSYARGYNEQFF,TGCGCCAGCAGCTTGGCCGGGAGTTACGCCAGGGGGTACAATGAGCAGTTCTTC
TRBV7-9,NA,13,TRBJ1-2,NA,CASSLSTGYGYTF,TGTGCCAGCAGCTTAAGCACAGGCTATGGCTACACCTTC
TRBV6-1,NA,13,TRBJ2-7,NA,CASSEDSGYEQYF,TGTGCCAGCAGTGAGGACAGCGGATACGAGCAGTACTTC
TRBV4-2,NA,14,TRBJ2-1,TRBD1,CASSPGGNYNEQFF,TGTGCCAGCAGCCCAGGGGGCAACTACAATGAGCAGTTCTTC
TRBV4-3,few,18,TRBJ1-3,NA,CASSQVHGTGLSGNTIYF,TGCGCCAGCAGCCAAGTCCACGGCACAGGCCTCTCTGGAAACACCATATATTTT
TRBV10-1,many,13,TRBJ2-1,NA,CASSERAYNEQFF,TGCGCCAGCAGTGAGCGGGCCTACAATGAGCAGTTCTTC
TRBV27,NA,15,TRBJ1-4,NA,CASSSSGVTNEKLFF,TGTGCCAGCAGTTCGTCAGGTGTAACTAATGAAAAACTGTTTTTT
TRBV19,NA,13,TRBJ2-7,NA,CASSIRGGDEQYF,TGTGCCAGTAGTATAAGGGGCGGCGACGAGCAGTACTTC
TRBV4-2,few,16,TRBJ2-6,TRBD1,CASSSEQGEGANVLTF,TGTGCCAGCAGCTCCGAGCAGGGGGAAGGGGCCAACGTCCTGACTTTC
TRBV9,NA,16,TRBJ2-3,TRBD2,CASSSTTSGGGDTQYF,TGTGCCAGCAGCTCCACGACTAGCGGGGGGGGAGATACGCAGTATTTT
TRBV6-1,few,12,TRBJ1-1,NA,CASTRGTSEAFF,TGTGCCAGCACACGGGGTACCTCTGAAGCTTTCTTT
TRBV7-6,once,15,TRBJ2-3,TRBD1,CASGSGTGGLDTQYF,TGTGCCAGCGGCTCTGGGACAGGGGGTTTAGATACGCAGTATTTT
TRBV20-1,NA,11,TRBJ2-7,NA,CSTLSSYEQYF,TGCAGCACTCTTAGCTCCTACGAGCAGTACTTC